One T cell receptor beta chain is described in this entry. Its target is unknown. The data belong to a study of T cell responses to AZD1222 COVID-19 vaccine. General study points: Reportedly, nearly half the spike-specific TCRs target unmutated variant regions. Researchers took repertoire samples only after the peak T cell response had come.

Produced via immunoSEQ multiplex PCR; TCRdb's table is partial and in-frame only. The sample shows around 150,000 clones, about 91% of them seen only once. Trimming left V 3 bases short and J 3 bases short, with 6 bases between. CDR1 is SGHNT, CDR2 YENEEA, per germline. This CDR3 is 13 amino acids long. The receptor was isolated from an adult who received the AZD1222 COVID-19 vaccine. The source material was peripheral blood, sampled 28 days after the second AZD1222 dose. The chain joins TRBV11-3 to TRBJ2-1, with D hard to call. CDR3 loop: CASSLGLYNEQFF. CDR3 coding DNA: TGTGCCAGCAGCTTGGGCCTCTACAATGAGCAGTTCTTC.